The present T cell receptor (beta chain) was sequenced within a study of T cells in Graves' hyperthyroidism and ophthalmopathy. Whole-study context: Staff took peripheral blood when the initial diagnosis was made, before any treatment began.

TCR beta CDR3 regions were amplified from RNA. The HTBI primer set drove a first-round RT-PCR of the TCR CDR3. TCRdb passed the multiplex PCR reads through MiXCR, listing each CDR3 protein once. The data hold about 590,000 distinct CDR3 sequences, with 14% observed a single time. For ophthalmopathy patients, the Clinical Activity Score was at least 3 and the NOSPECS grade at least 4; duration was under 3 months. The PBMCs were sourced from fresh peripheral blood (10 ml). Germline V gene sequence: CDR1 MNHEY, CDR2 SMNVEV (reference sequence). V was trimmed by 7 bases and J by 3 bases, leaving 19 bases between them. The CDR3 totals 16 residues. Ten or more counts support this clonotype.

The sample comprised blood. The J gene is TRBJ2-1, the V gene TRBV27; no clear D gene. The TCR was taken from a young woman with Graves' ophthalmopathy. The CDR3 bases are TGTGCCAGCACCGATGGGCGGCTAGGAAGCTACAATGAGCAGTTCTTC. Its protein is CASTDGRLGSYNEQFF.